This TCR beta chain was sequenced for a study of blood T cell repertoires in COVID-19. This CDR3 has 15 residues. After removal of 1 base from V and 4 bases from J, the junction contained 6 bases not matched to a gene. CDR1 and CDR2 (germline): GTSNPN, SVGIG (reference sequence). TCRdb's table, derived via immunoSEQ multiplex PCR, lists solely in-frame clones and lacks some. The sample contains fewer than 400,000 clones, 85% of which appear only once. Membership in each cohort depended on participant-reported clinical history. The chain links TRBV30 to TRBJ1-5, with TRBD1 identical over 8 bases. The receptor was isolated from a woman between 25 and 40 years old who had been exposed to COVID-19. The sequenced sample consisted of PBMCs or T cells enriched from blood (not recorded which). CDR3 residues: CAWSAPGQVNQPQHF. CDR3 sequence (DNA): TGTGCCTGGAGTGCCCCGGGACAGGTTAATCAGCCCCAGCATTTT.